This T cell receptor beta chain was sequenced for a study of T cells after yellow fever vaccination. Each CDR3 protein is one row after TCRdb ran MiXCR on the 5' RACE reads. The sample contains some 350,000 distinct CDR3 sequences, 8.7% of which appear only once. Germline V gene lookup returns CDR1 GTSNPN and CDR2 SVGIG (reference sequence). This CDR3 contains 13 residues. V was clipped by 1 base and J by 2 bases, with 8 bases between them. Sequences were derived from PBMCs, sampled on the day of the first yellow fever vaccination. The chain carries TRBV30 and TRBJ1-2, with D perhaps TRBD1 (6 bases). This receptor was taken from a man between 18 and 35 years old who received the YFV17D yellow fever vaccine. CDR3 DNA sequence: TGTGCCTGGAGTGGAGGGGGAAACTATGGCTACACCTTC. It encodes CAWSGGGNYGYTF.